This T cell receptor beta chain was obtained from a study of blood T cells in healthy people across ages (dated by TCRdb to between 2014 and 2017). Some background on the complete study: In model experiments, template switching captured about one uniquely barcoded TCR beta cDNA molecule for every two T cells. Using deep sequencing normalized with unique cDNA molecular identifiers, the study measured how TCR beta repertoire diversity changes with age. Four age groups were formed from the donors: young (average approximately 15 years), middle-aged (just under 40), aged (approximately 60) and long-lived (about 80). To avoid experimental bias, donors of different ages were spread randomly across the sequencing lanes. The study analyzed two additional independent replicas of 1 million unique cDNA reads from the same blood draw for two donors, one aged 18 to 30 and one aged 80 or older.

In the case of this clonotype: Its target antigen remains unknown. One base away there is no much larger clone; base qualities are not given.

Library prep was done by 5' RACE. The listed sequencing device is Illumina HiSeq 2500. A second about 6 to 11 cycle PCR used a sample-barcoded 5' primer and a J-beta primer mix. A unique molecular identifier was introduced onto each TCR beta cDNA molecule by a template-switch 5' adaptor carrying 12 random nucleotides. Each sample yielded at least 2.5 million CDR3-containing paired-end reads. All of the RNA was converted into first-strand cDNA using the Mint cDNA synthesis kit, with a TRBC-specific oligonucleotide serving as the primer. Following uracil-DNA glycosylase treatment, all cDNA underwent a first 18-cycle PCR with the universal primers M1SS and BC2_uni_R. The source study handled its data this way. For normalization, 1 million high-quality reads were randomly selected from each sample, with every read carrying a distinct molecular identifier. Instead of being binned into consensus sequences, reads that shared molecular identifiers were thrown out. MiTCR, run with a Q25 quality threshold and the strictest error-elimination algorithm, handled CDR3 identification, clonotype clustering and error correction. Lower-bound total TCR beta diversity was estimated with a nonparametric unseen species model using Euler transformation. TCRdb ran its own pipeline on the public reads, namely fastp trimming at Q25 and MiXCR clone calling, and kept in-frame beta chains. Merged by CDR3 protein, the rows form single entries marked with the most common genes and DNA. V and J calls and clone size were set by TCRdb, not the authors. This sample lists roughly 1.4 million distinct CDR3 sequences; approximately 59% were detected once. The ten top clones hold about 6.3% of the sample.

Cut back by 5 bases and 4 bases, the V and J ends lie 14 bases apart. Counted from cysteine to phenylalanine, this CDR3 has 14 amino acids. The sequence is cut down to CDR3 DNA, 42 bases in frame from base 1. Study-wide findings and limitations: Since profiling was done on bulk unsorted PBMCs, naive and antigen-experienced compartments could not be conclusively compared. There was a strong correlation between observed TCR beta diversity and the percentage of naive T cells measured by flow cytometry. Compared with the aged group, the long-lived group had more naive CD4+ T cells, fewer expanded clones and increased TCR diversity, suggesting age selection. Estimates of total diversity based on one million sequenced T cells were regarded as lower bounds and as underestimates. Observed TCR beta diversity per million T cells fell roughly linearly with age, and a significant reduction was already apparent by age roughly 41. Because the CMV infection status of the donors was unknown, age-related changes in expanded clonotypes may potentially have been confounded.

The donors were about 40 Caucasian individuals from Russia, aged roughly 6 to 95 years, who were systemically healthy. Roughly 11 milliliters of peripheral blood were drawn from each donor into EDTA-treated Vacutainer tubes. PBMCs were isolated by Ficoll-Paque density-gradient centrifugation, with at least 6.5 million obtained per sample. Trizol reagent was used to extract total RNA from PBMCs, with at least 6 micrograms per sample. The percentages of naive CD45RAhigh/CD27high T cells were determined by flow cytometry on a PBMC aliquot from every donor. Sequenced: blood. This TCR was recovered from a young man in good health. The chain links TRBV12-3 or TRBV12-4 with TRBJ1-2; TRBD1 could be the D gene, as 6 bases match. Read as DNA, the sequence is TGTGCCAGCAGTGCGAACAGGGTCGGCTATGGCTACACCTTC. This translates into CASSANRVGYGYTF.